This T cell receptor (beta chain) appears in the sequencing data of a study of T cell responses to AZD1222 COVID-19 vaccine. Study overall: Samples with a second dose at about 4 or about 12 weeks were pooled together. Findings and limits, study-wide: Repertoires were obtained solely post-peak T cell response. Across spike, vaccine-associated CD4 TCRs were found, dominant at 160-218 and 743-854. Nearly half of the spike-specific TCRs reportedly recognize variant regions that carry no mutations.

On this clone: Its matching antigen is unknown.

The assay was immunoSEQ multiplex PCR, and TCRdb's table has in-frame clones only and misses some. The sample yields some 180,000 clones, 80% to 90% seen once. The CDR3 consists of 12 residues. Trimming stripped 6 bases from V and 7 bases from J, with 10 bases between. In germline, CDR1 is SGHVS, CDR2 FNYEAQ. The clonotype comes from an adult in good health. Sample: peripheral blood, taken on day 0 of AZD1222 vaccination. The gene calls are TRBV7-6 and TRBJ2-1; no clear D gene. CDR3 bases: TGTGCCAGCAGTTTGGTAAGGAATGAGCAGTTCTTC. Protein sequence: CASSLVRNEQFF. The full variable domain, rest sourced from reference TRBV7-6 and TRBJ2-1, is GAGVSQSPRYKVTKRGQDVALRCDPISGHVSLYWYRQALGQGPEFLTYFNYEAQQDKSGLPNDRFSAERPEGSISTLTIQRTEQRDSAMYRCASSLVRNEQFFGPGTRLTVL.